This is a list of T cell receptor beta chains from one sample in a study of blood T cell repertoires in COVID-19. TCRdb's copy holds only in-frame clones and misses some; the assay was immunoSEQ multiplex PCR. The sample carries fewer than 350,000 clones, about 90% recorded once. The sequenced sample consisted of peripheral blood. Receptors originate from a woman aged 30 to 39 who had recovered from COVID-19. Each CDR3 is given with its conserved first and last residue. The D gene is left open where the match is weak. The listing skips clone size in some rows; elsewhere it reads once, few, many or a size class.

12,TRBJ2-1,.,TRBV19,.,CASSMPGNEQFF,TGTGCCAGTAGTATGCCGGGAAATGAGCAGTTCTTC
16,TRBJ2-1,.,TRBV13,TRBD2,CASSLNVAGGPDEQFF,TGTGCCAGCAGCTTAAACGTAGCGGGAGGGCCCGATGAGCAGTTCTTC
12,TRBJ2-7,.,TRBV10-3,.,CAIASGKYEQYF,TGTGCCATCGCATCAGGGAAGTACGAGCAGTACTTC
14,TRBJ2-2,once,TRBV24-1,.,CATGSPGNTGELFF,TGTGCCACCGGTTCCCCGGGGAACACCGGGGAGCTGTTTTTT
11,TRBJ2-7,once,TRBV24-1,.,CATSTGNEQYF,TGTGCCACTTCAACAGGCAACGAGCAGTACTTC
19,TRBJ1-5,few,TRBV3-1/TRBV3-2,.,CASSHSGRGATKSNQPQHF,TGTGCCAGCAGTCATTCCGGCAGGGGAGCGACTAAGAGCAATCAGCCCCAGCATTTT
14,TRBJ1-5,.,TRBV15,TRBD1,CATSGQGSNQPQHF,TGTGCCACCAGCGGACAGGGGAGCAATCAGCCCCAGCATTTT
16,TRBJ2-6,once,TRBV20-1,TRBD1,CSASPGTDSGANVLTF,TGCAGTGCTAGTCCCGGGACAGACTCTGGGGCCAACGTCCTGACTTTC
14,TRBJ1-2,.,TRBV5-4,TRBD1,CASSLPGQGRGYTF,TGTGCCAGCAGCCTCCCGGGACAGGGTAGGGGCTACACCTTC
13,TRBJ2-7,once,TRBV30,.,CAWSVTTGYEQYF,TGTGCCTGGAGTGTAACAACGGGCTACGAGCAGTACTTC
14,TRBJ1-5,.,TRBV27,TRBD1,CASSLQGAGQPQHF,TGTGCCAGCAGTTTACAGGGGGCGGGCCAGCCCCAGCATTTT
15,TRBJ1-6,.,TRBV11-2,.,CASTARSSYNSPLHF,TGTGCCAGCACCGCCCGGAGCTCCTATAATTCACCCCTCCACTTT
12,TRBJ1-1,.,TRBV30,TRBD1,CAWDGTGSEAFF,TGTGCCTGGGACGGGACAGGGTCGGAAGCTTTCTTT
14,TRBJ2-5,.,TRBV10-3,.,CAISEGGREETQYF,TGTGCCATCAGTGAGGGTGGCAGGGAAGAGACCCAGTACTTC
14,TRBJ2-3,.,TRBV28,.,CASSFPYGTDTQYF,TGTGCCAGCAGTTTCCCCTACGGCACAGATACGCAGTATTTT
15,TRBJ2-2,.,TRBV5-1,.,CASSLQGSITGELFF,TGCGCCAGCAGCCTTCAGGGGTCAATCACCGGGGAGCTGTTTTTT
15,TRBJ1-5,once,TRBV20-1,.,CSASEPGNHHQPQHF,TGCAGTGCTAGTGAGCCCGGGAATCACCATCAGCCCCAGCATTTT
15,TRBJ2-5,.,TRBV7-9,.,CASSQGLGGEETQYF,TGTGCCAGCAGCCAAGGTCTGGGGGGAGAAGAGACCCAGTACTTC